This paragraph covers one T cell receptor beta chain sequence. Its cognate antigen has yet to be identified. Per-base quality was not reported, and no clone a single base away is much larger than it. Using the immunoSEQ TRB Survey service, rearranged CDR3 beta regions were amplified from genomic DNA with multiplex V and J primers. To keep sequencing depth equal across samples, survey-level depth of up to 500,000 reads per sample was applied. The libraries were purified, combined into pools and sequenced with Illumina technology. As for the authors' bioinformatics: Productive clonality, sample overlap, pairwise scatters, CDR3 beta length, V/D/J gene usage and productiveness were assessed with immunoSEQ online tools. Calculated diversity was defined as the number of unique rearrangements divided by total templates times 100, and Shannon and Simpson indices were additionally computed. For principal component analysis, Z-score normalized data were analyzed with the R prcomp function and the ggbiplot package. Morisita's index was used to quantify blood-rectal clonal overlap within each subject. TCRdb limited this immuneACCESS table to in-frame rearrangements with V and J called. A share of clones is missing; checked studies link under half to unresolved V genes, and the rest is unexplained. D and trimming come from the DNA, and the V and J calls and clone size come from that table. This sample has 44,000 or so clones in its table, and 78% of those were observed once. The ten largest clones represent less than 4.5% of the sample.

Germline trimming: 1 base from V, 5 bases from J; junction bases outside gene matches: 7. The germline V gene (reference sequence) sets CDR1 to SEHNR and CDR2 to FQNEAQ. Including the terminal cysteine and phenylalanine, the CDR3 comprises 15 residues. This entry keeps only the CDR3 DNA: 45 bases, framed from base 1. During colonoscopy, one to two pinch biopsies were obtained from the rectum for research purposes. Before the diagnostic colonoscopy, none of the ulcerative colitis patients had been given immunosuppressive medication. Before DNA was isolated, the rectal biopsies underwent proteinase K digestion. The Wizard kit (Promega) was used to extract genomic DNA from blood and intestinal samples. This entry comes from a study of pediatric ulcerative colitis (dated by TCRdb to between 2018 and 2020). Notes on the research overall: Of the ulcerative colitis patients, about 7 had pancolitis and two had left-sided colitis, and histology in every patient was consistent with ulcerative colitis. From about ten newly diagnosed, treatment-naive pediatric ulcerative colitis patients and a few non-IBD control children, paired blood and rectal samples were collected. By Pediatric Ulcerative Colitis Activity Index, mild disease was classified in two patients, moderate disease in four and acute severe colitis in three. Broader findings and caveats from the paper: The healthy control group was small, with only four individuals. Clonal overlap between a subject's own blood and rectum was significantly greater in ulcerative colitis patients than in controls, which suggests more T cell trafficking to inflamed tissue. Blood-derived T cells may have been included in the rectal pinch biopsies, particularly in patients with overt colitis. Repertoires were derived from total lymphocyte DNA, so rare subsets such as regulatory T cells may have patterns not reflected. A couple of rectal CDR3 clonotypes were found in every ulcerative colitis patient but in no control. Controls, mild-moderate and acute severe colitis patients were separated by rectal repertoire features, and reduced rectal diversity due to clonal expansions was observed in acute severe colitis. A couple of patients' blood samples yielded substantially fewer templates for technical reasons and were excluded from blood-rectal overlap analysis.

What was sequenced was gut tissue. This receptor chain uses TRBV7-9 and TRBJ2-5; TRBD1 fits 7 bases in the junction. The sequence came from a girl aged 5-17 years with moderate ulcerative colitis. For the CDR3, the sequence is CASSLGGQELETQYF. The nucleotide sequence is given as TGTGCCAGCAGCTTAGGCGGACAGGAATTGGAGACCCAGTACTTC.